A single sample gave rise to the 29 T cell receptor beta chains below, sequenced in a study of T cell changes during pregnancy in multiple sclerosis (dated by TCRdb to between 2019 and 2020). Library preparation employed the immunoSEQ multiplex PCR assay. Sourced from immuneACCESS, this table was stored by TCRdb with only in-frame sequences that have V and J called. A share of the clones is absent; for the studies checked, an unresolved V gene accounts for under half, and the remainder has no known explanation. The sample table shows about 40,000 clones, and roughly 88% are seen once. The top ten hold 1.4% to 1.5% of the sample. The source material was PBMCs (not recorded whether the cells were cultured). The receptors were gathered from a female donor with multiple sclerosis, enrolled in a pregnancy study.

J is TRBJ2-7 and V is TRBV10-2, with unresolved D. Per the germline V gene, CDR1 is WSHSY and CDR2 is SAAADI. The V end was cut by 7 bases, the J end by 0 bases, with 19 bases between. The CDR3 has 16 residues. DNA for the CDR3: TGCGCCAGCACGTTCTCGGCTACTTTTAGCTCCTACGAGCAGTACTTC. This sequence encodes CASTFSATFSSYEQYF.

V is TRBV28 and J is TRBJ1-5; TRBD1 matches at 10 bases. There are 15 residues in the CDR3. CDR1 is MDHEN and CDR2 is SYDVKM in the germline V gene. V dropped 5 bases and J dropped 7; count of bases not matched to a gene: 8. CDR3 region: CASSTRDRGGQPQHF. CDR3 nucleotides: TGTGCCAGCAGTACTCGGGACAGGGGAGGACAGCCCCAGCATTTT.

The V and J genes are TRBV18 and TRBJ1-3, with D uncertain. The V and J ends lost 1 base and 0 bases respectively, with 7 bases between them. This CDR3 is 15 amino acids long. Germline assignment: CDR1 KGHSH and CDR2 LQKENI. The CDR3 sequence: CASSPLDGSGNTIYF. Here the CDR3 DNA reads TGTGCCAGCTCACCACTAGACGGCTCTGGAAACACCATATATTTT.

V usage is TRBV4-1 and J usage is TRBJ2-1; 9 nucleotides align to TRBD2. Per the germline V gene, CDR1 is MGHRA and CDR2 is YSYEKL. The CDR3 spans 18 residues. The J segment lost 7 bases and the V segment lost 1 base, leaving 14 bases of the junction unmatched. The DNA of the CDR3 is TGCGCCAGCAGCCAAGGGGGCGTTGGGACTAGCCTCGAGAATGAGCAGTTCTTC. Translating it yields CASSQGGVGTSLENEQFF.

DNA for the CDR3: TGTGCCAGCAACCCAGTTGGCTTCGGGTGGGCTTTCTTT. Translation: CASNPVGFGWAFF. The J gene is TRBJ1-1, the V gene TRBV6-1, with D unresolved. The germline V gene has CDR1 MNHNS and CDR2 SASEGT. This CDR3 is built from 13 residues. Trimming removed 7 bases at V and 11 bases at J, with 20 bases between.

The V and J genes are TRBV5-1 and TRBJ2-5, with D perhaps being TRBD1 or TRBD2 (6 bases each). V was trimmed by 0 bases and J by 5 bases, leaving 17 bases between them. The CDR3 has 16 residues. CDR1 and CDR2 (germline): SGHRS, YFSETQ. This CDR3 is CASSLEGGGGAETQYF. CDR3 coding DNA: TGCGCCAGCAGCTTGGAAGGGGGAGGCGGGGCGGAGACCCAGTACTTC.

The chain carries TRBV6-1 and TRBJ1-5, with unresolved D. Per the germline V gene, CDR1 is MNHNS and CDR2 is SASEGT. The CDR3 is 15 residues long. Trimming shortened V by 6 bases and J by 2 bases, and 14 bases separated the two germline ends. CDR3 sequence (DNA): TGTGCCAGCAGGCCCTGGATAAGTGGCAATCAGCCCCAGCATTTT. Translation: CASRPWISGNQPQHF.

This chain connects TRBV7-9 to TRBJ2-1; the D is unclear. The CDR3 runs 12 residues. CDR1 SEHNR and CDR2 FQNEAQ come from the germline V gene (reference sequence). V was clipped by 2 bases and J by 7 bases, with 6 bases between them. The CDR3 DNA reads TGTGCCAGCAGCTTAATGGAAAATGAGCAGTTCTTC. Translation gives CASSLMENEQFF.

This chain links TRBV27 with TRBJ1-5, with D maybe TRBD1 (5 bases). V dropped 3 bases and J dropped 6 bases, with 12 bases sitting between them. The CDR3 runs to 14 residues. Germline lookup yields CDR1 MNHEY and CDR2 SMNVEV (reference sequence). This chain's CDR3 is CASSLAGVRQPQHF. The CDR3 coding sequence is TGTGCCAGCAGTTTGGCGGGGGTTCGTCAGCCCCAGCATTTT.

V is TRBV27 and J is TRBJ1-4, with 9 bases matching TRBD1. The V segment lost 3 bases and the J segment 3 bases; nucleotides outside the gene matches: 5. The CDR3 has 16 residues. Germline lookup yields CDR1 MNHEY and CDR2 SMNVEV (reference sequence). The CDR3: CASSFGTGYSNEKLFF. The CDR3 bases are TGTGCCAGCAGTTTTGGGACAGGGTACTCTAATGAAAAACTGTTTTTT.

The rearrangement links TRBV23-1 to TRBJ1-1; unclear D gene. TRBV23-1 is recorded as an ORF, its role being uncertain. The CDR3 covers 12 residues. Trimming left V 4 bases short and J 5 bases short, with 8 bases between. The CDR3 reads CASSLLSTEAFF. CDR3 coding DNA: TGCGCCAGCAGTCTTTTAAGTACTGAAGCTTTCTTT.

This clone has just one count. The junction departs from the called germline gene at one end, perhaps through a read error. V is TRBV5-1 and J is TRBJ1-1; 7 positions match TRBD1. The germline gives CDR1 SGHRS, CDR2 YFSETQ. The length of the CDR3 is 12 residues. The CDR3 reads CASSSTGARVLF. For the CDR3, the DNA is TGCGCCAGCAGTTCAACAGGGGCTAGAGTTCTCTTT.

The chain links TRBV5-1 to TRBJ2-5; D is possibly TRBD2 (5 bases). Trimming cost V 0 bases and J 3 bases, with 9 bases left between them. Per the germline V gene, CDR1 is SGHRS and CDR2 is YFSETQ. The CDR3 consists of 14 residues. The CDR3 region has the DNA TGCGCCAGCAGCTTGGGCAGCGGCGAAGAGACCCAGTACTTC. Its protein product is CASSLGSGEETQYF. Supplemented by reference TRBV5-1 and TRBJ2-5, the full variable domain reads KAGVTQTPRYLIKTRGQQVTLSCSPISGHRSVSWYQQTPGQGLQFLFEYFSETQRNKGNFPGRFSGRQFSNSRSEMNVSTLELGDSALYLCASSLGSGEETQYFGPGTRLLVL.

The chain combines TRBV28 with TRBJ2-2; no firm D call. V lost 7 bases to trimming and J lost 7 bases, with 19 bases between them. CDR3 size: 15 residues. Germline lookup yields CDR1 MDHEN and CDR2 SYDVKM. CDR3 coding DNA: TGTGCCAGCACTGCAAGGGTCCTCGCGGACGGGGAGCTGTTTTTT. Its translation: CASTARVLADGELFF.

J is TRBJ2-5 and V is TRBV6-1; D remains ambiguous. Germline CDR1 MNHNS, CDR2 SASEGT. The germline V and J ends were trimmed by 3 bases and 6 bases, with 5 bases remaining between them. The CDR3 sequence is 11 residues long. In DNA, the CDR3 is TGTGCCAGCAGTGAGCGTAAGACCCAGTACTTC. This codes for CASSERKTQYF.

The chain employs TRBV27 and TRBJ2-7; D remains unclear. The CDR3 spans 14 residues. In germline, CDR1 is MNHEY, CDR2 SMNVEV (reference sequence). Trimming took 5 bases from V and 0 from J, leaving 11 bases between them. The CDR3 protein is CASSPRTFSYEQYF. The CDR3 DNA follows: TGTGCCAGCAGTCCCCGCACCTTCTCCTACGAGCAGTACTTC.

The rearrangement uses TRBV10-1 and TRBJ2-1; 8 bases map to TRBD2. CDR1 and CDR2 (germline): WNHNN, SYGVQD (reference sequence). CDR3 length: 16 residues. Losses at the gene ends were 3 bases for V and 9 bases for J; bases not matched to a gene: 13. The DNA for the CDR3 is TGCGCCAGCAGTGATTCCCAAGCGGGAGTAGGTGGTGAGCAGTTCTTC. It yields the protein CASSDSQAGVGGEQFF.

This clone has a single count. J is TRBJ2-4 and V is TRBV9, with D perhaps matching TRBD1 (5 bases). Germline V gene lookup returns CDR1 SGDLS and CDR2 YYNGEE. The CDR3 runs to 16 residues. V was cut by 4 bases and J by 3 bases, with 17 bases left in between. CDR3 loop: CASSPPEQGGKNIQYF. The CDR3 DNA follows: TGTGCCAGCAGCCCCCCGGAGCAGGGCGGCAAAAACATTCAGTACTTC. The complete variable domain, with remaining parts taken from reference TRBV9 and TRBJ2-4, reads DSGVTQTPKHLITATGQRVTLRCSPRSGDLSVYWYQQSLDQGLQFLIQYYNGEERAKGNILERFSAQQFPDLHSELNLSSLELGDSALYFCASSPPEQGGKNIQYFGAGTRLSVL.

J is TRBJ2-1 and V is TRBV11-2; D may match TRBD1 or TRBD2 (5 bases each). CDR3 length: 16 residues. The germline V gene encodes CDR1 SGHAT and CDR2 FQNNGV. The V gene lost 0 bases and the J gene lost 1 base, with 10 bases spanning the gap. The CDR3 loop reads CASSLDGGPSYNEQFF. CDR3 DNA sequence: TGTGCCAGCAGCTTAGATGGGGGACCGTCCTACAATGAGCAGTTCTTC. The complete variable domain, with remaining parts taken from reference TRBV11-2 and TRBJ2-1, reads EAGVAQSPRYKIIEKRQSVAFWCNPISGHATLYWYQQILGQGPKLLIQFQNNGVVDDSQLPKDRFSAERLKGVDSTLKIQPAKLEDSAVYLCASSLDGGPSYNEQFFGPGTRLTVL.

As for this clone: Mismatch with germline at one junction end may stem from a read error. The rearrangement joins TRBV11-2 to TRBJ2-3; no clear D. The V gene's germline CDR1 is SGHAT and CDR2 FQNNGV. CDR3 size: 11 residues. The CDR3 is CASSLGQVVHF. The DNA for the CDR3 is TGTGCCAGCAGCTTAGGGCAGGTCGTACATTTT.

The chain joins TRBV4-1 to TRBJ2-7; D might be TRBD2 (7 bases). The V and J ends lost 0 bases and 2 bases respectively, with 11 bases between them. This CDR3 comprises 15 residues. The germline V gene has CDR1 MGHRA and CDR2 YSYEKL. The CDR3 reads CASSQDRGAAYEQYF. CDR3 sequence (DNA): TGCGCCAGCAGCCAAGATCGGGGGGCCGCCTACGAGCAGTACTTC.

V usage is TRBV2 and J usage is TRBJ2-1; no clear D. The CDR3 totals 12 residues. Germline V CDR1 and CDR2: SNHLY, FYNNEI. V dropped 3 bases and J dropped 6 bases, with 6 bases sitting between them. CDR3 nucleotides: TGTGCCAGCAGTGATCTCTCCAATGAGCAGTTCTTC. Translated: CASSDLSNEQFF.

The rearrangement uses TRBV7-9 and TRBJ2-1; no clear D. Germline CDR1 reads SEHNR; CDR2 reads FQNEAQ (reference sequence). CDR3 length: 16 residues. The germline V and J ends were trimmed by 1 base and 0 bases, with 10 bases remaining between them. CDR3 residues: CASSLVVLGSYNEQFF. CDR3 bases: TGTGCCAGCAGCTTAGTGGTTTTGGGCTCCTACAATGAGCAGTTCTTC.

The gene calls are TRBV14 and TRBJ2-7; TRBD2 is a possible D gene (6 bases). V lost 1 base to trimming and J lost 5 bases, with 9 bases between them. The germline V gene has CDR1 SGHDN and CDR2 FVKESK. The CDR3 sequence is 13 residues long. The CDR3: CASSQAGVHEQYF. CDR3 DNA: TGTGCCAGCAGCCAAGCGGGGGTCCACGAGCAGTACTTC.

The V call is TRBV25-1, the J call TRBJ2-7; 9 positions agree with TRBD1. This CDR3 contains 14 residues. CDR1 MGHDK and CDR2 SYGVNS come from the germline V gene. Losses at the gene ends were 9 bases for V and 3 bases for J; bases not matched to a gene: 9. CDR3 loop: CASSGTGSGYEQYF. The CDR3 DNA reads TGTGCCAGTTCCGGGACAGGGTCAGGCTACGAGCAGTACTTC.

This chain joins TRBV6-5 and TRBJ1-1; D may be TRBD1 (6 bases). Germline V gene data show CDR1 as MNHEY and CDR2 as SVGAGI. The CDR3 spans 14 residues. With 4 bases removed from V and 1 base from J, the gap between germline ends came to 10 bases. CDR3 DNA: TGTGCCAGCAGTTTGGTAGGGGGGAACACTGAAGCTTTCTTT. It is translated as CASSLVGGNTEAFF.

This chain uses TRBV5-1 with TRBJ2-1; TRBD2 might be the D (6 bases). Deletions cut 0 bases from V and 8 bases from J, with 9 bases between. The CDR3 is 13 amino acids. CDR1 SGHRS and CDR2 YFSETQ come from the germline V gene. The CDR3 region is CASSLGVADEQFF. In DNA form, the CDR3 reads TGCGCCAGCAGCTTGGGGGTAGCGGATGAGCAGTTCTTC.

CDR3 DNA: TGTGCCAGCAGCTTAGCCCGGAGTATGAACACTGAAGCTTTCTTT. Its translation: CASSLARSMNTEAFF. V usage is TRBV13 and J usage is TRBJ1-1; D is ambiguous. Trimming left V 1 base short and J 0 bases short, with 9 bases between. The germline V gene encodes CDR1 PRHDT and CDR2 FYEKMQ (reference sequence). This CDR3 comprises 15 residues.

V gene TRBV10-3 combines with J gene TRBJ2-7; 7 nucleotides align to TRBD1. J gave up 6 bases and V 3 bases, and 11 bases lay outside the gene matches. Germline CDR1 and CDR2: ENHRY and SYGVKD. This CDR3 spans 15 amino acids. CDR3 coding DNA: TGTGCCATCAGTGATTCGACAGGGAGCCCCTTCGAGCAGTACTTC. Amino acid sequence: CAISDSTGSPFEQYF.